This T cell receptor (beta chain) was identified in a study of preoperative IRX-2 immunotherapy in early breast cancer. This clone showed up just once. The treatment here: preoperative locoregional IRX-2 cytokine immunotherapy. Preoperative locoregional IRX-2 cytokine immunotherapy was tested in the phase Ib source study. Germline V gene sequence: CDR1 KGHSH, CDR2 LQKENI. Trimming pared 1 base from V and 3 bases from J, leaving 13 bases between. The CDR3 runs 15 residues. Only in-frame clones appear in the TCRdb table, and some are missing; sequencing was by immunoSEQ multiplex PCR. The sample has about 25,000 clones, roughly 96% seen once.

The source was tumor tissue, collected after IRX-2 immunotherapy. The source of this sequence is a human donor with breast cancer. The chain recombines TRBV18 with TRBJ2-7; the D call may be TRBD1 or TRBD2 (5 bases each). The CDR3 DNA is TGTGCCAGCTCACCACGAGGGGCACAAATCTACGAGCAGTACTTC. Residues: CASSPRGAQIYEQYF.